The 20 T cell receptor beta chains listed next were all sequenced from one sample in a study of TIL therapy for anti-PD-1-resistant metastatic lung cancer (dated by TCRdb to about 2021). TCR beta CDR3 regions were amplified from genomic DNA with the immunoSEQ v3 hsTCRB kit using bias-controlled multiplex PCR. TCRdb holds this immuneACCESS table with in-frame rearrangements only. Some clones are missing; in checked studies, unresolved V genes explain under half, and the rest has no known cause. Within this sample are about 59,000 clones, with less than 75% of them counted one time only. The leading ten clones occupy 1.5% to 2% of the sample. The time point label for this specimen denotes: pre-treatment sample, taken before nivolumab and TIL therapy. The specimen was blood, collected at baseline. These TCRs come from a person aged 25 to 85 with non-small cell lung cancer.

The J gene is TRBJ2-5, the V gene TRBV18; no reliable D call. Looked up from germline, CDR1 is KGHSH and CDR2 is LQKENI. There are 13 residues in the CDR3. Trimming took off 2 bases at V and 2 bases at J, with 6 bases between the two ends. CDR3 region: CASSPNGQETQYF. In DNA, the CDR3 is TGTGCCAGCTCACCAAACGGACAAGAGACCCAGTACTTC.

Here the CDR3 reads CASSWAGYNSPLHF. The CDR3 nucleotides are TGTGCCAGCAGTTGGGCAGGGTATAATTCACCCCTCCACTTT. The chain links TRBV25-1 to TRBJ1-6; D perhaps matches TRBD1 (5 bases). The germline V gene encodes CDR1 MGHDK and CDR2 SYGVNS. The V end lost 5 bases, the J end lost 4 bases, and 9 bases lay between the germline ends. This CDR3 contains 14 residues.

The chain carries TRBV5-6 and TRBJ1-1, with TRBD1 identical over 7 bases. In germline, CDR1 is SGHDT, CDR2 YYEEEE. There are 15 residues in the CDR3. The J segment lost 3 bases and the V segment lost 0 bases, leaving 5 bases of the junction unmatched. The CDR3 DNA reads as TGTGCCAGCAGCTTGGGGTCGGACAGGTACACTGAAGCTTTCTTT. It is translated as CASSLGSDRYTEAFF.

The chain carries TRBV7-2 and TRBJ2-1; 14 bases fit TRBD2. The CDR3 covers 16 residues. Per the germline V gene, CDR1 is SGHTA and CDR2 is FQGNSA. V was clipped by 5 bases and J by 10 bases; unmatched bases: 10. The CDR3 loop is CASSASGTSGSREQFF. The CDR3 region has the DNA TGTGCCAGCAGCGCAAGCGGGACTAGCGGGAGCCGAGAGCAGTTCTTC.

This sequence joins TRBV7-2 and TRBJ2-3; D is undetermined. From germline, CDR1 is SGHTA and CDR2 FQGNSA. CDR3 size: 13 residues. Trimming shortened V by 3 bases and J by 5 bases, and 9 bases separated the two germline ends. The CDR3 DNA sequence: TGTGCCAGCAGCTTCGGGTTGGGAGATACGCAGTATTTT. It specifies CASSFGLGDTQYF.

This chain joins TRBV4-1 and TRBJ2-1, with D possibly matching TRBD2 (8 bases). Germline V gives CDR1 MGHRA, CDR2 YSYEKL. CDR3 length: 18 residues. V lost 1 base and J lost 8, with 24 bases in between. The DNA of the CDR3 is TGCGCCAGCAGCCAAGGAGGGGGCAGCGGGAGCGAGCTCTATGAGCAGTTCTTC. It codes for CASSQGGGSGSELYEQFF.

This chain joins TRBV5-1 and TRBJ2-7, with D tentatively TRBD2 (6 bases). V was trimmed by 3 bases and J by 1 base, leaving 11 bases between them. Germline V CDR1 and CDR2: SGHRS, YFSETQ. This CDR3 is built from 14 residues. CDR3 nucleotides: TGCGCCAGCAGCTCGCCGACTAGTTCCTACGAGCAGTACTTC. This gives the protein CASSSPTSSYEQYF.

The rearrangement joins TRBV29-1 to TRBJ1-1; 9 bases are shared with TRBD1. J was trimmed by 7 bases and V by 4 bases; bases with no gene match: 7. The CDR3 loop spans 13 amino acids. Looked up from germline, CDR1 is SQVTM and CDR2 is ANQGSEA. CDR3 amino acids: CSVVRQGGIEAFF. The CDR3 region has the DNA TGCAGCGTTGTTAGACAGGGGGGCATTGAAGCTTTCTTT.

This clone was picked up one time. The chain couples TRBV30 to TRBJ2-6; D unresolved. V lost 4 bases and J 0 bases, leaving 7 bases between the germline ends. CDR1 and CDR2 (germline): GTSNPN, SVGIG (reference sequence). The CDR3 runs 14 residues. DNA for the CDR3: TGTGCCTGGACTTCCGGCTCTGGGGCCAACGTCCTGACTTTC. Protein sequence: CAWTSGSGANVLTF.

The gene calls are TRBV7-2 and TRBJ1-5; 12 bases line up with TRBD1. The trim removed 5 bases at V and 6 bases at J, leaving 5 bases unmatched. This CDR3 region has 15 residues. The germline V gene encodes CDR1 SGHTA and CDR2 FQGNSA. The CDR3: CASSLGTGGGQPQHF. CDR3 DNA sequence: TGTGCCAGCAGCCTCGGGACAGGGGGCGGTCAGCCCCAGCATTTT.

The chain joins TRBV28 to TRBJ1-2; unclear D gene. This CDR3 has 12 amino acids. The V gene lost 4 bases and the J gene lost 8 bases, with 11 bases spanning the gap. The germline CDR1 and CDR2 sequences are MDHEN and SYDVKM. The CDR3 coding sequence is TGTGCCAGCAGTTGGAAGTGGTCCGGCTACACCTTC. This codes for CASSWKWSGYTF.

The chain recombines TRBV13 with TRBJ2-7; 7 bases agree with TRBD1. This CDR3 is built from 16 residues. Germline values: CDR1 PRHDT, CDR2 FYEKMQ (reference sequence). J lost 2 bases, V lost 4 bases, and 11 bases had no gene match. CDR3 sequence (DNA): TGTGCCAGCAGCTCACCCCGACAGGGTTTGGCCTACGAGCAGTACTTC. This translates into CASSSPRQGLAYEQYF.

This clone was recorded a few times. The chain couples TRBV7-8 to TRBJ1-4; a weak D match, TRBD1 (5 bases). This CDR3 is built from 14 residues. V was trimmed by 6 bases and J by 3 bases, leaving 11 bases between them. CDR1 and CDR2 from the germline V gene are SGHVS and FQNEAQ. CDR3 in amino acids: CASSSKGANEKLFF. In DNA form, the CDR3 reads TGTGCCAGCAGTTCTAAAGGGGCTAATGAAAAACTGTTTTTT.

Only a few counts were recorded for this clone. The rearrangement uses TRBV12-5 and TRBJ1-2, with a possible D match to TRBD1 (6 bases). V dropped 0 bases and J dropped 4 bases, with 18 bases sitting between them. The germline CDR1 and CDR2 sequences are LGHNT and FRNRAP. This CDR3 comprises 17 residues. CDR3 sequence (DNA): TGTGCTAGTGGTTTGGTTTTCGGCCGGGGGCAAGGCTATGGCTACACCTTC. Its translation: CASGLVFGRGQGYGYTF.

The J gene is TRBJ1-3, the V gene TRBV11-2; TRBD1 might be the D (6 bases). Germline V gene lookup returns CDR1 SGHAT and CDR2 FQNNGV. This CDR3 comprises 15 residues. V was shortened by 2 bases and J by 8 bases, with 16 bases between the two germline ends. CDR3 in amino acids: CASSLIQGRVHTIYF. CDR3 DNA sequence: TGTGCCAGCAGCTTAATACAGGGCCGGGTCCACACCATATATTTT.

This rearrangement joins TRBV5-5 to TRBJ2-7; 8 bases are shared with TRBD1. Germline values: CDR1 SGHKS, CDR2 YYEKEE (reference sequence). This CDR3 spans 15 amino acids. V lost 0 bases, J lost 3 bases, and 5 bases stayed unmatched. CDR3 protein: CASSLAQGQGYEQYF. The CDR3 bases are TGTGCCAGCAGCTTGGCCCAAGGACAGGGCTACGAGCAGTACTTC.

The gene calls are TRBV7-2 and TRBJ2-7; weak D call: TRBD1 (5 bases). The CDR3 is made up of 13 amino acids. CDR1 and CDR2 (germline): SGHTA, FQGNSA. The V end lost 6 bases, the J end lost 6 bases, and 15 bases lay between the germline ends. The chain's CDR3 is CASSPHQGSEQYF. As DNA, the CDR3 is TGTGCCAGCAGTCCCCATCAGGGTTCCGAGCAGTACTTC.

This chain connects TRBV10-2 to TRBJ2-6; no clear D. This CDR3 has 14 residues. Germline CDR1 and CDR2: WSHSY and SAAADI. Trimming cost V 6 bases and J 4 bases, with 10 bases left between them. The CDR3 nucleotides are TGCGCCAGCAGGCCGTCTGGAGGGGCCAACGTCCTGACTTTC. This encodes CASRPSGGANVLTF.

In this sample, this clone turned up once. Here the CDR3 DNA reads TGTGCCAGCAGCTTAGCGAACAGGGACTATGGCTACACCTTC. This encodes CASSLANRDYGYTF. V and J are TRBV7-9 and TRBJ1-2; D is perhaps TRBD1 (6 bases). The CDR3 length is 14 residues. The germline gives CDR1 SEHNR, CDR2 FQNEAQ (reference sequence). Trimming removed 0 bases from V and 3 bases from J, with 8 bases in between.

This chain connects TRBV6-5 to TRBJ1-1; TRBD1 is a possible D gene (6 bases). V dropped 2 bases and J dropped 6 bases, with 19 bases sitting between them. CDR1 MNHEY and CDR2 SVGAGI come from the germline V gene. The CDR3 covers 16 residues. The CDR3 region is CASSYPRGKGEAEAFF. The DNA for the CDR3 is TGTGCCAGCAGTTACCCGAGAGGAAAGGGGGAAGCTGAAGCTTTCTTT.